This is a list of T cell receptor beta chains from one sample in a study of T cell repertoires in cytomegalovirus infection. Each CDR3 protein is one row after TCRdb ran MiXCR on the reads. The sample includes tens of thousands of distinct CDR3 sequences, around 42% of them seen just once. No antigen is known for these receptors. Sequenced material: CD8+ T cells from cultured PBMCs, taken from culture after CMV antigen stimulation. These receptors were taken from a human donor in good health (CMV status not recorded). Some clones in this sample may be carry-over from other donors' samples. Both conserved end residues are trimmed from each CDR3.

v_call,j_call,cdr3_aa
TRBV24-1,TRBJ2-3,ATKAGVGPDTQY
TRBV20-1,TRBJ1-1,SAKKRTGGSEAF
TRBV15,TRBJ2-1,ATSRDSGSEQF
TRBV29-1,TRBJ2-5,SVEVGGGAEETQY
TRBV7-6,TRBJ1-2,ASSPLLPEDGYT
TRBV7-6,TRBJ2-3,ASRTDSSSTDTQY
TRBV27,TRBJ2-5,ASSLTEQETQY
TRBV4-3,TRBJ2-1,ASSQISGDEQF
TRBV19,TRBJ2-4,ASSIFSQGAAKNIQY
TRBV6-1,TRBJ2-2,ASSEDSATGELF
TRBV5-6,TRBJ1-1,ASSLAVPRWQSTEAF
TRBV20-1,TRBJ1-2,SARDRRGRVRAAS
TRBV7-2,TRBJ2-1,ASSSKPGLAGGLTPSYNEQF
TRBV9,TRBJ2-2,ASSGGTGELF
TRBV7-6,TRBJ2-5,ASSFGGLVETQY
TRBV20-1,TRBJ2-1,SANRGQGLNEQF
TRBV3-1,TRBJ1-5,ASSQGQGAMGNQPQH
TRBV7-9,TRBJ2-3,ASSTPTVPGTRTDTQY
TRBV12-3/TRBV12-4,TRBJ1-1,ASIQRTGGTEAF
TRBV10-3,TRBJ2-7,ATGGTGAPYEQY
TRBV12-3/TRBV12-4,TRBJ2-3,ASTLTGGYTDTQY
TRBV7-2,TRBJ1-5,ASSQGQGLNQPQH
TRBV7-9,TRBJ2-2,ASSLIVAGELF
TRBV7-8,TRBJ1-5,ASSLAGREPQH
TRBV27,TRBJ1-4,ASSRDRGDEKLF
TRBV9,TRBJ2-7,ASSVVAAGEQY
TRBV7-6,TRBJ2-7,ASSLSGIEQY
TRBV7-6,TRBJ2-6,ASSSWSSGANVLT
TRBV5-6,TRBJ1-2,ASSPGQGNGYT
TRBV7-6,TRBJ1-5,ASSLRLGVEH
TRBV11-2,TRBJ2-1,ASSPPYNEQF
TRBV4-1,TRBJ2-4,ASSQAVLTSVENIQY
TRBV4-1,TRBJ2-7,ASSQTGGYEQY
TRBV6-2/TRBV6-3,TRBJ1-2,ASSYSIQGDLDYGYT
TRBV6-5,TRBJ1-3,ASSSAPVGNTIY
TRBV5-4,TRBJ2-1,ASSSGLAEQF
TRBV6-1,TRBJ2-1,ASSEGLVTYNEQF
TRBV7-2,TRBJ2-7,ASSFLQGVDEQY
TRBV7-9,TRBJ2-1,ASSLPSAANEQF
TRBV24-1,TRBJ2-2,ATSDTTGSNTGELF
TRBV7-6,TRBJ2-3,ASSLEIRAARADTQY
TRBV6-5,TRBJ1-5,ASSQADQPQH
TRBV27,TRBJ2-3,ASSPIGDTQY
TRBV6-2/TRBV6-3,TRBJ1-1,ASRFTGTGDTEAF
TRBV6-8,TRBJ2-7,ASSVIVGNEQY
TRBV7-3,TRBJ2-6,ASSSVGSGANVLT
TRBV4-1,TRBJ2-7,ASSQAGTPYEQY
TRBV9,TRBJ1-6,ASSKAGNSPLH
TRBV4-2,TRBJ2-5,ASSPLRRGPFETQY
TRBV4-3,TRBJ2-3,ASSQKLRGGPTDTQY
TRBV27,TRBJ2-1,ASSVSRLVSNEQF
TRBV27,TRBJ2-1,ASSLYVNNEQF
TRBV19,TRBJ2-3,ASSILTETDTQY
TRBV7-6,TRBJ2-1,ASSLGGRAGGLDEQF
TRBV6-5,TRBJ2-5,ASSYSGGMGETQY
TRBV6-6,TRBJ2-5,ATSEETQY
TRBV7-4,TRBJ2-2,ASSPTVNTGELF